This TCR beta chain emerged from a study of blood T cells in healthy people across ages. About the study: About one barcoded beta molecule was captured per two T cells (by template switching).

It was with a sample-barcoded 5' primer and a J-beta primer mix that a second PCR of roughly 6 to 12 cycles was run. Tagging of each cDNA molecule was performed by a template-switch adaptor with 12 random nucleotides. TCRdb processed the 5' RACE reads anew with MiXCR; each CDR3 protein has one entry. This sample yields hundreds of thousands of distinct CDR3 sequences, of which roughly 20% are seen a single time; approximately 3.6% belongs to the top ten. The CDR3 is made up of 13 amino acids. V shed 3 bases and J shed 2 bases, with 9 bases lying between them. Per the germline V gene, CDR1 is SGHRS and CDR2 is YFSETQ.

The V call is TRBV5-1, the J call TRBJ2-7; D possibly corresponds to TRBD2 (6 bases). The specimen sequenced was blood. This clonotype originated in a man in his 70s in good health. This CDR3 reads CASSSEGPYEQYF. The CDR3 region has the DNA TGCGCCAGCAGCTCGGAGGGCCCCTACGAGCAGTACTTC.